The 6 T cell receptor beta chains presented below share a single source sample, sequenced in a study of T cell responses to AZD1222 COVID-19 vaccine. Clones were read by immunoSEQ multiplex PCR, and TCRdb kept only the in-frame ones, dropping some. The sample contains roughly 200,000 clones, around 90% of which appear only once. Here the sequenced sample was peripheral blood, taken on day 0 of AZD1222 vaccination. The receptors derive from an adult in good health.

The chain uses TRBV30 and TRBJ1-2, with 9 bases lining up with TRBD1. Germline V gene sequence: CDR1 GTSNPN, CDR2 SVGIG (reference sequence). The junction had 0 bases not matched to a gene; V was cut back by 5 bases and J by 2 bases. CDR3 size: 12 residues. The CDR3 DNA is TGTGCCTGGGACAGGGGGAACTATGGCTACACCTTC. Amino acid sequence: CAWDRGNYGYTF.

The chain couples TRBV12-3 or TRBV12-4 to TRBJ1-1, with a tentative D call TRBD1 (6 bases). Trimming took off 5 bases at V and 0 bases at J, with 7 bases between the two ends. The CDR3 has 13 amino acids. The CDR3 sequence: CASSGQMNTEAFF. CDR3 coding DNA: TGTGCCAGCAGTGGACAGATGAACACTGAAGCTTTCTTT.

The chain recombines TRBV5-1 with TRBJ1-4; no reliable D call. The V end lost 3 bases, the J end lost 4 bases, and 13 bases lay between the germline ends. In germline, CDR1 is SGHRS, CDR2 YFSETQ. The CDR3 is 15 residues long. CDR3 loop: CASSSNAQLNEKLFF. The CDR3 DNA follows: TGCGCCAGCAGCTCAAACGCTCAGCTTAATGAAAAACTGTTTTTT.

In this sample, this clone turned up once. This chain connects TRBV5-4 to TRBJ1-5; D gene ambiguous. Germline assignment: CDR1 SGHNT and CDR2 YYREEE (reference sequence). Trimming stripped 6 bases from V and 7 bases from J, with 17 bases between. The CDR3 contains 14 residues. This chain's CDR3 is CASNGCAERQPQHF. CDR3 nucleotide sequence: TGTGCCAGCAACGGGTGTGCGGAGAGGCAGCCCCAGCATTTT.

Note on this clone: A much more abundant neighbour one base away suggests this may be a read error. The chain joins TRBV7-3 to TRBJ1-1; possible D gene TRBD1, 5 bases. The ends were cut back, 2 bases at V and 1 base at J, with 5 bases in the middle. CDR3 length: 13 amino acids. The V gene's germline CDR1 is SGHTA and CDR2 FQGTGA. The CDR3 DNA sequence: TGTGCCAGCAGCTTAGGGGCGAACACTGAAGCTTTCTTT. Translating gives CASSLGANTEAFF. Variable domain in full (rest from reference TRBV7-3 and TRBJ1-1): GAGVSQTPSNKVTEKGKYVELRCDPISGHTALYWYRQSLGQGPEFLIYFQGTGAADDSGLPNDRFFAVRPEGSVSTLKIQRTERGDSAVYLCASSLGANTEAFFGQGTRLTVV.

The CDR3 is CSVDRGQDTEAFF. CDR3 in DNA: TGCAGCGTTGACAGGGGGCAGGACACTGAAGCTTTCTTT. V usage is TRBV29-1 and J usage is TRBJ1-1, with 8 bases aligning to TRBD1. Losses at the gene ends were 3 bases for V and 3 bases for J; bases not matched to a gene: 3. The CDR3 length is 13 residues. Germline CDR1 and CDR2: SQVTM and ANQGSEA.